This T cell receptor (beta chain) was captured by sequencing in a study of T cells in Graves' hyperthyroidism and ophthalmopathy. When hyperthyroidism was first diagnosed, the blood sample was taken, preceding any ophthalmopathy symptoms. This CDR3 has 16 residues. CDR1 and CDR2 (germline): LNHDA, SQIVND (reference sequence). Unmatched junction bases numbered 8, after V lost 4 bases and J lost 4 bases. TCR beta CDR3 regions were amplified from RNA transcripts. The HTBI primer set drove a first-round RT-PCR of the TCR CDR3. One entry per CDR3 protein, called by TCRdb with MiXCR from the multiplex PCR reads. The data hold approximately 720,000 distinct CDR3 sequences, with roughly a sixth observed a single time.

The origin of this receptor is a woman in her forties or fifties with Graves' hyperthyroidism that later progressed to Graves' ophthalmopathy. V and J are TRBV19 and TRBJ2-3, with 10 bases that match TRBD2. Sequenced input: blood. The CDR3, as DNA: TGTGCCAGTAGTAGACCTAGCGGGGGAATCCCAGATACGCAGTATTTT. Amino acids: CASSRPSGGIPDTQYF.